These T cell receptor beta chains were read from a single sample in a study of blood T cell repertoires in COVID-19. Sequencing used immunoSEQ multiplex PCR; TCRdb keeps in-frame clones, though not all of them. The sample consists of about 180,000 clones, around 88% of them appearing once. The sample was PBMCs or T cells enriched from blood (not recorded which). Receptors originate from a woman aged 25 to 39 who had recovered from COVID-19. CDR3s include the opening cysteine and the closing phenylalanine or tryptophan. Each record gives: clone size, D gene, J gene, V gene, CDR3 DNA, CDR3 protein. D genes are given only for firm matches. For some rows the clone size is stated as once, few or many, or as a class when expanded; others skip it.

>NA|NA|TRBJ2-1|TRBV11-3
TGTGCCAGCAGCTCACCTAGTGGAAAGGTTGAGCAGTTCTTC
CASSSPSGKVEQFF
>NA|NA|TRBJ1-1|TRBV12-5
TGTGCTAGTGGTTTGGGCAGTAACACTGAAGCTTTCTTT
CASGLGSNTEAFF
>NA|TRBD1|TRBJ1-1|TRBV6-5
TGTGCCAGCAGGGGACAGGGAAGGTCCGAAGCTTTCTTT
CASRGQGRSEAFF
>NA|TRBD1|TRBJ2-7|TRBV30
TGTGCCTGGAGTGTAAGCCCGGGACAGGGCGGCTACGAGCAGTACTTC
CAWSVSPGQGGYEQYF
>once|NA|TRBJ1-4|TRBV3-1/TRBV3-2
TGTGCCAGCAGCCAAGTATCAGGGGTGGGTGAAAAACTGTTTTTT
CASSQVSGVGEKLFF
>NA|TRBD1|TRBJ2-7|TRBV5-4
TGTGCCAGCAGCCCACCGCCAACCGGGACAGGGGTTAACGAGCAGTACTTC
CASSPPPTGTGVNEQYF
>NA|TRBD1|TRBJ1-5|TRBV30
TGTGCCTGGACCCAACAGGGGGGAAATCAGCCCCAGCATTTT
CAWTQQGGNQPQHF
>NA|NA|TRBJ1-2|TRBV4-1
TGCGCCAGCAGCCAAGACTCCCAGAGGGGCTACACCTTC
CASSQDSQRGYTF
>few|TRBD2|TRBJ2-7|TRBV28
TGTGCCAGCAGGCCCCTCATGACTAGCCAAATGGACTACGAGCAGTACTTC
CASRPLMTSQMDYEQYF
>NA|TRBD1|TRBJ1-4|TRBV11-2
TGTGCCAGCAGCTCTAGCGGGACAGGGGCCGAAAAACTGTTTTTT
CASSSSGTGAEKLFF
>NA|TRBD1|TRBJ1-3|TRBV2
TGTGCCAGCAGCCCGTCGACAGGGGACCCCTCTGGAAACACCATATATTTT
CASSPSTGDPSGNTIYF
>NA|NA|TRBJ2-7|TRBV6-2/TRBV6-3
TGTGCCAGCAGTTACTCGAGTCCAGGTTGGCGTAGATACGAGCAGTACTTC
CASSYSSPGWRRYEQYF
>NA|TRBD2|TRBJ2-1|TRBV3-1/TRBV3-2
TGTGCCAGCAGCGTACTAGCGGGAGGTTTCGATGAGCAGTTCTTC
CASSVLAGGFDEQFF
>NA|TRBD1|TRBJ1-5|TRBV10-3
TGTGCCATCAGTGCGGGACAGGGGAGCAATCAGCCCCAGCATTTT
CAISAGQGSNQPQHF
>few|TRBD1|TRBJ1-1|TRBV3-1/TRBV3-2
TGTGCCAGCAGCCAAGGACAGGGGCCCCAGACTTTCTTT
CASSQGQGPQTFF
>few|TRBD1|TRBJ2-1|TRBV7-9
TGTGCCAGCAGCTACCGACAGGGTGTTCATGAGCAGTTCTTC
CASSYRQGVHEQFF
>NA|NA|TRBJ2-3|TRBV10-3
TGTGCCATCAGTGACGAGCGGAGGCCAACAGATACGCAGTATTTT
CAISDERRPTDTQYF